The 28 T cell receptor beta chains below come from one sample, sequenced in a study of Graves' ophthalmopathy and Graves' hyperthyroidism. The sequenced template was RNA, covering the TCR beta CDR3 region. HTBI primers served in a first-round RT-PCR, which a second-round multiplex PCR followed. TCRdb re-called the multiplex PCR reads through MiXCR, storing one row per CDR3 protein. The data hold around 400,000 distinct CDR3 sequences, with about a sixth observed a single time. Sequencing was performed on peripheral blood. These receptors came from a woman between 18 and 29 years old with Graves' ophthalmopathy.

Many counts were recorded for this clonotype. This chain links TRBV12-3 or TRBV12-4 with TRBJ1-5; TRBD1 might be the D (5 bases). This CDR3 contains 15 residues. V was pared by 7 bases and J by 2 bases, with 15 bases between. The CDR3 sequence is CASTQGGGGNQPQHF. The DNA of the CDR3 is TGTGCCAGCACCCAGGGTGGGGGGGGCAATCAGCCCCAGCATTTT.

As concerns this clonotype: At one end the junction does not follow the germline gene, possibly because of a read error. The chain carries TRBV28 and TRBJ2-3; TRBD2 might be the D (7 bases). Germline V CDR1 and CDR2: MDHEN, SYDVKM. The CDR3 is 16 amino acids. CDR3 DNA: TGTGCCAGCAGTCCCCGCGAGGGGGGGGCCGGTGATACGCGGTATTTT. Residues: CASSPREGGAGDTRYF.

This clonotype turned up a few times. The chain joins TRBV11-1 to TRBJ1-2; D is perhaps TRBD1 (5 bases). Germline values: CDR1 SGHAT, CDR2 FQDESV (reference sequence). V was clipped by 3 bases and J by 3 bases, with 17 bases between them. There are 16 residues in the CDR3. The chain's CDR3 is CASSFNDRGPHYGYTF. The CDR3 nucleotides are TGTGCCAGCAGCTTTAATGACAGAGGGCCTCACTATGGCTACACCTTC.

This clonotype was recorded at least ten times. The J gene is TRBJ1-1, the V gene TRBV27; weak D call: TRBD1 (5 bases). The CDR3 loop spans 15 amino acids. Trimming took 5 bases from V and 0 from J, leaving 13 bases between them. Looked up from germline, CDR1 is MNHEY and CDR2 is SMNVEV (reference sequence). For the CDR3, the DNA is TGTGCCAGCAGTAGGCAGGGTGTCATGAACACTGAAGCTTTCTTT. Residues: CASSRQGVMNTEAFF.

This clonotype was observed at least ten times. This chain's CDR3 is CASTVDRGSAFF. The CDR3 DNA sequence: TGTGCCAGCACCGTCGACAGGGGGTCGGCTTTCTTT. The chain is built from TRBV13 and TRBJ1-1; TRBD1 matches at 9 bases. Germline CDR1 is PRHDT and CDR2 is FYEKMQ (reference sequence). This CDR3 is 12 amino acids long. Unmatched junction bases numbered 8, after V lost 7 bases and J lost 11 bases. The variable domain in full, completed from reference TRBV13 and TRBJ1-1, reads AAGVIQSPRHLIKEKRETATLKCYPIPRHDTVYWYQQGPGQDPQFLISFYEKMQSDKGSIPDRFSAQQFSDYHSELNMSSLELGDSALYFCASTVDRGSAFFGQGTRLTVV.

Many counts were recorded for this clonotype. The gene calls are TRBV6-5 and TRBJ2-2; weak D call: TRBD2 (5 bases). The CDR3 extends over 14 amino acids. The ends were cut back, 10 bases at V and 6 bases at J, with 18 bases in the middle. Per germline, CDR1 MNHEY and CDR2 SVGAGI. The CDR3 DNA reads as TGTGCCACCCGTTGGGAGAGTACCGCCGGGGAGCTGTTTTTT. This gives the protein CATRWESTAGELFF.

The chain couples TRBV20-1 to TRBJ1-2, with no clear D. Looked up from germline, CDR1 is DFQATT and CDR2 is SNEGSKA (reference sequence). CDR3 size: 13 residues. Trimming shortened V by 0 bases and J by 8 bases, and 13 bases separated the two germline ends. CDR3 in amino acids: CSARDQVVGGYTF. The CDR3 nucleotides read TGCAGTGCTAGAGATCAGGTGGTCGGGGGCTACACCTTC.

This clonotype was counted ten times or more. The chain combines TRBV6-2 or TRBV6-3 with TRBJ2-7; D tentatively fits TRBD1 or TRBD2 (5 bases each). This CDR3 region has 17 residues. In germline, CDR1 is MNHEY, CDR2 SVGEGT. V was shortened by 0 bases and J by 3 bases, with 18 bases between the two germline ends. The CDR3 protein is CASSYSSGRSGSYEQYF. For the CDR3, the DNA is TGTGCCAGCAGTTACTCGAGTGGACGGTCAGGGAGCTACGAGCAGTACTTC.

This chain uses TRBV6-2 or TRBV6-3 with TRBJ2-5, with 8 bases fitting TRBD2. TRBJ2-1 explains the end of the DNA better; the J call may be wrong. Germline CDR1 and CDR2: MNHEY and SVGEGT. The CDR3 has 13 residues. The CDR3 region is CATQRETRNEQFF. Written as DNA, the CDR3 is TGTGCCACCCAGCGGGAGACAAGGAATGAGCAGTTCTTC.

This clonotype was found many times. The V gene is TRBV12-5, the J gene TRBJ1-1, with TRBD1 matching over 9 bases. V was clipped by 5 bases and J by 4 bases; unmatched bases: 11. CDR3 length: 16 amino acids. Germline CDR1 and CDR2: LGHNT and FRNRAP. CDR3 residues: CASGPQDRGRGTEAFF. The CDR3 DNA reads TGTGCTAGTGGTCCCCAGGACAGGGGAAGGGGCACTGAAGCTTTCTTT.

This clonotype was picked up a small number of times. The chain has TRBV6-1 and TRBJ1-2; TRBD1 is a possible D gene (6 bases). Trimming pared 6 bases from V and 3 bases from J, leaving 17 bases between. Germline V gene data show CDR1 as MNHNS and CDR2 as SASEGT. The CDR3 has 15 residues. The CDR3: CASSSPGGGDYGYTF. The CDR3 DNA reads TGTGCCAGCAGCAGTCCGGGAGGGGGGGACTATGGCTACACCTTC.

This clonotype was seen just once. The chain has TRBV6-1 and TRBJ1-3, with D hard to call. V lost 6 bases, J lost 4 bases, and 13 bases lay in between. There are 14 residues in the CDR3. Germline V gene sequence: CDR1 MNHNS, CDR2 SASEGT. The chain's CDR3 is CASRFAGGGNTIYF. The CDR3, as DNA: TGTGCCAGCAGGTTCGCGGGTGGAGGAAACACCATATATTTT.

There are many counts of this clonotype. The V call is TRBV5-1, the J call TRBJ1-1; 8 bases align to TRBD1. After removal of 6 bases from V and 0 bases from J, the junction contained 10 bases not matched to a gene. Germline V gives CDR1 SGHRS, CDR2 YFSETQ. CDR3 length: 16 amino acids. The CDR3 loop reads CASMPGTGVMNTEAFF. The CDR3 DNA follows: TGCGCCAGCATGCCGGGGACAGGAGTCATGAACACTGAAGCTTTCTTT.

This rearrangement joins TRBV6-2 or TRBV6-3 to TRBJ2-7, with 7 bases lining up with TRBD1. J was trimmed by 2 bases and V by 10 bases; bases with no gene match: 8. Germline loops: CDR1 MNHEY, CDR2 SVGEGT. This CDR3 contains 13 residues. The DNA for the CDR3 is TGTGCCACCGCGACAGGGTCCACCTACGAGCAGTACTTC. The encoded protein is CATATGSTYEQYF.

The chain is built from TRBV24-1 and TRBJ1-2; 9 nucleotides line up with TRBD1. Germline CDR1 reads KGHDR; CDR2 reads SFDVKD. The CDR3 has 13 amino acids. V gave up 2 bases and J gave up 7 bases; unmatched junction bases: 1. Here the CDR3 DNA reads TGTGCCACCAGTGATTCGGACAGGGGTGGCTACACCTTC. Encoded protein: CATSDSDRGGYTF.

In its sample, this clonotype was seen many times. A read error may account for a junction end that differs from germline. This chain joins TRBV11-2 and TRBJ2-7, with D possibly TRBD2 on 5 matching bases. The CDR3 runs to 11 residues. From germline, CDR1 is SGHAT and CDR2 FQNNGV. CDR3: CASSEVLGVVF. The CDR3 DNA sequence: TGTGCCAGCAGCGAAGTTCTCGGGGTCGTCTTC.

A remark on this clonotype: A read error may explain this, as a much larger clone is one base away. The chain has TRBV12-3 or TRBV12-4 and TRBJ2-3; D gene unclear. Trimming removed 8 bases at V and 2 bases at J, with 17 bases between. The CDR3 contains 15 residues. The CDR3 DNA sequence: TGTGCCAGCCATAGACCCTACCCTATCACAGATACGCAGTATTTT. It specifies CASHRPYPITDTQYF.

This clonotype was recorded many times. The rearrangement joins TRBV28 to TRBJ1-1; tentatively, D is TRBD1 (6 bases). V was shortened by 5 bases and J by 3 bases, with 19 bases between the two germline ends. The germline V gene has CDR1 MDHEN and CDR2 SYDVKM. The CDR3 sequence is 16 residues long. The CDR3 reads CASSLGERGAYTEAFF. Here the CDR3 DNA reads TGTGCCAGCAGTCTAGGGGAGCGGGGGGCCTACACTGAAGCTTTCTTT.

The chain combines TRBV12-5 with TRBJ1-1, with D maybe TRBD1 (6 bases). Germline lookup yields CDR1 LGHNT and CDR2 FRNRAP. This CDR3 contains 15 residues. V was shortened by 5 bases and J by 0 bases, with 13 bases between the two germline ends. CDR3 sequence reads: CASGVVSGVNTEAFF. Here the CDR3 DNA reads TGTGCTAGTGGTGTAGTATCAGGGGTGAACACTGAAGCTTTCTTT.

Notes on this clonotype: At one end, the junction sequence differs from germline, possibly due to a read error. This rearrangement joins TRBV5-1 to TRBJ1-1, with D unresolved. CDR1 is SGHRS and CDR2 is YFSETQ in the germline V gene. This CDR3 is built from 13 residues. For the CDR3, the DNA is TGCACCAGCAGCTGGACGGAGGGCACTGAAGCTTTCTTT. Protein product: CTSSWTEGTEAFF.

The sample holds many counts of this clonotype. The V and J genes are TRBV15 and TRBJ1-3; weak D call: TRBD1 (6 bases). The CDR3 spans 17 residues. Trimming took off 0 bases at V and 0 bases at J, with 12 bases between the two ends. Germline CDR1 LNHNV, CDR2 YYDKDF (reference sequence). In DNA, the CDR3 is TGTGCCACCAGCAGAGATCATGGGGGCCTCTCTGGAAACACCATATATTTT. Its translation: CATSRDHGGLSGNTIYF. The full variable domain, rest sourced from reference TRBV15 and TRBJ1-3, is DAMVIQNPRYQVTQFGKPVTLSCSQTLNHNVMYWYQQKSSQAPKLLFHYYDKDFNNEADTPDNFQSRRPNTSFCFLDIRSPGLGDTAMYLCATSRDHGGLSGNTIYFGEGSWLTVV.

This clonotype was seen at least ten times. The chain employs TRBV6-5 and TRBJ1-1; perhaps TRBD1 as D (5 bases). Trimming pared 1 base from V and 1 base from J, leaving 16 bases between. CDR3 length: 17 residues. CDR1 is MNHEY, CDR2 SVGAGI, per germline. In DNA form, the CDR3 reads TGTGCCAGCAGTTACTGGGGTCGTCTACAGGCGAACACTGAAGCTTTCTTT. Amino acids: CASSYWGRLQANTEAFF.

This clonotype was detected many times. The J gene is TRBJ2-7, the V gene TRBV28; D is possibly TRBD2 (5 bases). Germline values: CDR1 MDHEN, CDR2 SYDVKM. The V end was cut by 10 bases, the J end by 0 bases, with 16 bases between. The CDR3 has 14 amino acids. The CDR3 protein is CATLPSGASYEQYF. DNA of the CDR3: TGTGCCACCCTGCCGAGCGGAGCCTCCTACGAGCAGTACTTC.

The chain has TRBV30 and TRBJ2-5, with 12 bases that match TRBD2. The CDR3 covers 14 residues. CDR1 GTSNPN and CDR2 SVGIG come from the germline V gene (reference sequence). V trimming: 3 bases; J trimming: 5 bases; junction bases outside the gene matches: 4. The CDR3 DNA follows: TGTGCCTGGAGGCTAGCGGGAGGGGGGGAGACCCAGTACTTC. It is translated as CAWRLAGGGETQYF.

This clonotype was recorded many times. The chain recombines TRBV12-3 or TRBV12-4 with TRBJ1-1, with 8 bases lining up with TRBD1. This CDR3 contains 15 residues. Unmatched junction bases numbered 5, after V lost 5 bases and J lost 0 bases. The CDR3 region is CASSPWTGLNTEAFF. The CDR3 DNA reads as TGTGCCAGCAGTCCCTGGACAGGGCTGAACACTGAAGCTTTCTTT.

This clonotype was seen many times. The chain joins TRBV7-2 to TRBJ1-6; no firm D call. There are 15 residues in the CDR3. The V gene lost 5 bases and the J gene lost 7 bases, with 15 bases spanning the gap. Germline V gene data show CDR1 as SGHTA and CDR2 as FQGNSA. DNA of the CDR3: TGTGCCAGCAGCGTTTTGCCCGGCCCCAATTCACCCCTCCACTTT. Residues: CASSVLPGPNSPLHF.

CDR3 sequence: CASSLDGQGGDFLAKNIQYF. In DNA form, the CDR3 reads TGTGCCAGCAGCCTCGACGGACAGGGAGGCGATTTCCTAGCCAAAAACATTCAGTACTTC. V is TRBV12-3 or TRBV12-4 and J is TRBJ2-4; 8 positions match TRBD1. CDR3 length equals 20 residues. V was clipped by 6 bases and J by 0 bases; unmatched bases: 19.

This clonotype was recorded many times. The chain joins TRBV15 to TRBJ2-2; D gene uncertain. Germline V lookup: CDR1 LNHNV, CDR2 YYDKDF (reference sequence). The CDR3 runs to 13 residues. V lost 0 bases and J 5 bases, leaving 4 bases between the germline ends. The CDR3 sequence: CATSRDVTGELFF. DNA for the CDR3: TGTGCCACCAGCAGAGATGTGACCGGGGAGCTGTTTTTT.